The subject of this entry is one T cell receptor (beta chain). Its specificity is not known. The donors comprised healthy bone marrow donors. Amplification used 60 Vbeta primers and 13 Jbeta primers. Sequenced by immunoSEQ multiplex PCR; TCRdb stores in-frame clones only, minus some. The sample comprises approximately 130,000 clones, 50% to 75% of which are singletons, and 2% to 3% rests with the top ten. Germline CDR1 and CDR2: SEHNR and FQNEAQ (reference sequence). V was pared by 5 bases and J by 1 base, with 23 bases between. The CDR3 extends over 18 amino acids. This sample is drawn from a study of cytomegalovirus exposure and HLA in healthy donors. On the study more broadly: From 170 million or so T cells, an earlier analysis saw approximately 110 million unique TCR beta sequences. Findings of the study overall: As was reported, the classifier diagnosed cytomegalovirus status with high specificity and sensitivity.

This rearrangement joins TRBV7-9 to TRBJ1-1; a weak D match, TRBD1 (6 bases). Sequencing was done on a sample of PBMCs. This clonotype was sampled from a woman aged 35 to 49 in good health and CMV-seronegative. The CDR3 loop reads CASSPNTQLRGKNTEAFF. The CDR3 bases are TGTGCCAGCAGCCCTAACACCCAGCTCAGGGGAAAGAACACTGAAGCTTTCTTT.